One sample yielded the 14 T cell receptor beta chains listed below, sequenced in a study of T cells after posttransplantation cyclophosphamide. The assay was immunoSEQ multiplex PCR, and TCRdb's table has in-frame clones only and misses some. The sample holds roughly 21,000 clones, 80% to 90% seen once. Methotrexate plus calcineurin inhibitor accompanied controls' myeloablative marrow transplants; sampling was 1 year later. Sequences were derived from PBMCs, sampled approximately 360 days after allogeneic stem cell transplant with calcineurin inhibitor and methotrexate. These TCRs come from a female patient between 30 and 45 years old who received an allogeneic stem cell transplant from an unrelated donor, was CMV-positive, and had acute and chronic GVHD. Part of the T cell pool may stem from the graft donor.

This clone was seen just once. The CDR3 here is CASSLGGTDTQYF. The CDR3, as DNA: TGTGCCAGCTCCCTTGGGGGGACAGATACGCAGTATTTT. The V and J genes are TRBV2 and TRBJ2-3, with D possibly TRBD2 on 6 matching bases. V gave up 8 bases and J gave up 3 bases, with 12 bases separating them. The CDR3 has 13 amino acids. Germline V gene sequence: CDR1 SNHLY, CDR2 FYNNEI.

The chain couples TRBV5-1 to TRBJ1-2; 12 bases are shared with TRBD1. Germline V gives CDR1 SGHRS, CDR2 YFSETQ. Trimming took 0 bases from V and 8 from J; bases not matched to a gene: 2. The CDR3 has 14 residues. The CDR3 sequence is CASSLVGTGGGYTF. The CDR3, as DNA: TGCGCCAGCAGCTTGGTAGGGACAGGGGGCGGCTACACCTTC.

Written as DNA, the CDR3 is TGTGCCAGCAGTGAAATGCGGGGGGATTACGAGCAGTACTTC. This sequence encodes CASSEMRGDYEQYF. The V and J genes are TRBV2 and TRBJ2-7; 8 bases fit TRBD2. The J segment lost 4 bases and the V segment lost 2 bases, leaving 4 bases of the junction unmatched. The CDR3 has 14 amino acids. Germline V lookup: CDR1 SNHLY, CDR2 FYNNEI.

The rearrangement joins TRBV27 to TRBJ2-2, with unresolved D. V lost 4 bases to trimming and J lost 4 bases, with 13 bases between them. Germline V gene data show CDR1 as MNHEY and CDR2 as SMNVEV (reference sequence). CDR3 length equals 15 residues. The CDR3 nucleotides are TGTGCCAGCAGTTCATGGAGTGAAACCACCGGGGAGCTGTTTTTT. It specifies CASSSWSETTGELFF.

The chain uses TRBV5-4 and TRBJ1-1; possibly TRBD1 for D (5 bases). CDR1 and CDR2 (germline): SGHNT, YYREEE (reference sequence). CDR3 size: 14 residues. Trimming removed 0 bases at V and 1 base at J, with 7 bases between. The CDR3 DNA reads as TGTGCCAGCAGCTTGGGACAGTCGAACACTGAAGCTTTCTTT. It codes for CASSLGQSNTEAFF.

The rearrangement uses TRBV12-5 and TRBJ2-1; TRBD1 agrees at 7 bases. J gave up 14 bases and V 4 bases, and 5 bases lay outside the gene matches. Per germline, CDR1 LGHNT and CDR2 FRNRAP. The CDR3 spans 11 residues. The CDR3 sequence: CASGSRQGKFF. DNA of the CDR3: TGTGCTAGTGGTTCCCGACAGGGCAAGTTCTTC.

The chain uses TRBV6-5 and TRBJ2-7; 7 nucleotides line up with TRBD1. V dropped 5 bases and J dropped 4; count of bases not matched to a gene: 8. The CDR3 spans 14 residues. The germline gives CDR1 MNHEY, CDR2 SVGAGI. CDR3 in DNA: TGTGCCAGCAGTCCCCCAGGGGGACCTTACGAGCAGTACTTC. It encodes CASSPPGGPYEQYF.

This chain joins TRBV6-5 and TRBJ2-7; D gene unclear. Between the trimmed V and J ends, which lost 6 bases and 4 bases, there was a span of 7 bases. The CDR3 contains 11 residues. The germline V gene encodes CDR1 MNHEY and CDR2 SVGAGI. The CDR3 reads CASSYMYEQYF. CDR3 coding DNA: TGTGCCAGCAGCTATATGTACGAGCAGTACTTC.

The chain recombines TRBV7-2 with TRBJ1-2; D perhaps matches TRBD1 (6 bases). The CDR3 consists of 15 residues. CDR1 is SGHTA and CDR2 is FQGNSA in the germline V gene. V gave up 0 bases and J gave up 0 bases, with 8 bases separating them. The CDR3 DNA reads as TGTGCCAGCAGCTTAGCGCCAGGGGCTAACTATGGCTACACCTTC. It yields the protein CASSLAPGANYGYTF.

The chain combines TRBV5-8 with TRBJ2-3, with D uncertain. Germline V gene sequence: CDR1 SGHTS, CDR2 YDEGEE. V lost 5 bases and J 5 bases, leaving 6 bases between the germline ends. This CDR3 has 11 amino acids. The CDR3 nucleotides read TGTGCCAGCAGGGTCAGAGATACGCAGTATTTT. Its translation: CASRVRDTQYF.

V gene TRBV7-9 combines with J gene TRBJ1-5; 8 bases are a match to TRBD1. Germline values: CDR1 SEHNR, CDR2 FQNEAQ (reference sequence). CDR3 size: 14 residues. Trimming at V came to 4 bases and at J to 6 bases, leaving 5 bases not matched to a gene. The CDR3 protein is CASSSDRASQPQHF. The CDR3 region has the DNA TGTGCCAGCAGCTCGGACAGGGCGAGTCAGCCCCAGCATTTT.

The chain employs TRBV10-3 and TRBJ2-3; unclear D gene. The CDR3 is 15 residues long. V lost 4 bases and J lost 0, with 11 bases in between. CDR1 and CDR2 (germline): ENHRY, SYGVKD. CDR3 region: CAISGPSTSTDTQYF. The DNA of the CDR3 is TGTGCCATCAGTGGTCCCTCAACTAGCACAGATACGCAGTATTTT.

The chain is built from TRBV13 and TRBJ2-7; D is perhaps TRBD2 (7 bases). Germline CDR1 and CDR2: PRHDT and FYEKMQ (reference sequence). Trimming stripped 1 base from V and 7 bases from J, with 17 bases between. This CDR3 contains 15 residues. The CDR3 spells CASSLDGGPFTEQYF. The CDR3 region has the DNA TGTGCCAGCAGCTTAGACGGGGGGCCCTTCACGGAGCAGTACTTC. Full variable domain (outside the CDR3, taken from reference TRBV13 and TRBJ2-7): AAGVIQSPRHLIKEKRETATLKCYPIPRHDTVYWYQQGPGQDPQFLISFYEKMQSDKGSIPDRFSAQQFSDYHSELNMSSLELGDSALYFCASSLDGGPFTEQYFGPGTRLTVT.

J is TRBJ2-3 and V is TRBV6-5; TRBD2 matches 11 bases. With V trimmed by 5 bases and J by 3 bases, 4 bases remained unmatched. The germline V gene encodes CDR1 MNHEY and CDR2 SVGAGI. CDR3 size: 15 residues. As DNA, the CDR3 is TGTGCCAGCAGTCCGAGGACTAGCGGGACAGATACGCAGTATTTT. This gives the protein CASSPRTSGTDTQYF.